This T cell receptor beta chain was sequenced for a study of blood T cell repertoires in COVID-19. Cohorts were based on clinical histories the participants reported. Two consecutive negative NP/OP PCR tests, clearance, or resolved symptoms defined Cohort 3 recovery. As processed by the authors: Estimates of nucleated cell counts were drawn from the amplification of reference gene primers. The protocol was immunoSEQ multiplex PCR, while the TCRdb copy is restricted to in-frame clones and leaves out a portion. That table is the source of V, J and clone size, and D and trimming were worked out from the DNA. The sample holds hundreds of thousands of clones, around 87% seen once. This CDR3 spans 13 amino acids. Trimming took 7 bases from V and 4 from J, leaving 11 bases between them. Germline-derived CDR1 and CDR2 are LNHDA and SQIVND (reference sequence). This clone has more than one count but fewer than ten.

The clonotype comes from a man aged 25-45 years who had recovered from COVID-19. The chain uses TRBV19 and TRBJ1-5, with a possible D match to TRBD1 (5 bases). Sequencing used PBMCs or T cells enriched from blood (not recorded which). This CDR3 reads CASTGGRNQPQHF. CDR3 coding DNA: TGTGCCAGTACGGGGGGGAGGAATCAGCCCCAGCATTTT.